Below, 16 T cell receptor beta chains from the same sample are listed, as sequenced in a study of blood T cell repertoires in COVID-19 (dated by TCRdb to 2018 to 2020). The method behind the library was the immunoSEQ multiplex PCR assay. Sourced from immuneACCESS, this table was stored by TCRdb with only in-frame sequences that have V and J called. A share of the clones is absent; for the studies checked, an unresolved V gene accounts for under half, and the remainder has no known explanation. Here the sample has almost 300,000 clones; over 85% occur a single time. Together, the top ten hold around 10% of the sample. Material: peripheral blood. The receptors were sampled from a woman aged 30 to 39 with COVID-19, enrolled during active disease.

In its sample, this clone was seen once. The CDR3 sequence is CASSILANYGYTF. The CDR3 DNA sequence: TGTGCCAGTAGTATTTTAGCAAACTATGGCTACACCTTC. V and J are TRBV19 and TRBJ1-2, with D unresolved. Germline loops: CDR1 LNHDA, CDR2 SQIVND (reference sequence). V lost 3 bases and J 2 bases, leaving 7 bases between the germline ends. This CDR3 is built from 13 residues.

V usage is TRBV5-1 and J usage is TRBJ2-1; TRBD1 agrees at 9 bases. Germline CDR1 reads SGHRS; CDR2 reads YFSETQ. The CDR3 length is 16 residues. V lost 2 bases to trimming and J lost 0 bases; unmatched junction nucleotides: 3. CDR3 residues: CASSFGDRASYNEQFF. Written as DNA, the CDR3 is TGCGCCAGCAGCTTTGGGGACAGGGCCTCCTACAATGAGCAGTTCTTC. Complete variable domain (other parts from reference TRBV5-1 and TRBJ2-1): KAGVTQTPRYLIKTRGQQVTLSCSPISGHRSVSWYQQTPGQGLQFLFEYFSETQRNKGNFPGRFSGRQFSNSRSEMNVSTLELGDSALYLCASSFGDRASYNEQFFGPGTRLTVL.

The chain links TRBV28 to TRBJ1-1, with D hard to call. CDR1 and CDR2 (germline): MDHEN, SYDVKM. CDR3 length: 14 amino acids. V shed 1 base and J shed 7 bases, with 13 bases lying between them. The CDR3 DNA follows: TGTGCCAGCAGTTTATCTGGGCCCTCAGGTGAAGCTTTCTTT. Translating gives CASSLSGPSGEAFF.

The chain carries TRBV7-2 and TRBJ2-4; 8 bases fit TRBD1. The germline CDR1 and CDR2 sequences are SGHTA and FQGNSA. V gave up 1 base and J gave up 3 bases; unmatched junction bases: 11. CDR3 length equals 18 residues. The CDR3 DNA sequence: TGTGCCAGCAGCTTAGTCCCCAGGGGGCATGAACTCAAAAACATTCAGTACTTC. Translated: CASSLVPRGHELKNIQYF.

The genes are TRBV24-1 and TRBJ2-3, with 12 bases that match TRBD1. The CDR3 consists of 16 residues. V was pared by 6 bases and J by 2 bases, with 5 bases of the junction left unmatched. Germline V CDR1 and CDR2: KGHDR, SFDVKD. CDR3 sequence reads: CATSTGTGGITDTQYF. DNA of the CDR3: TGTGCCACCAGTACCGGGACAGGGGGCATCACAGATACGCAGTATTTT.

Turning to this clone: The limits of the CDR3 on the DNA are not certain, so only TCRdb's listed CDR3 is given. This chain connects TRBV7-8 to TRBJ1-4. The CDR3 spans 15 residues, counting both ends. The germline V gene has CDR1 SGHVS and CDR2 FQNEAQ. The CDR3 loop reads CASSFGPGEGEKLFF.

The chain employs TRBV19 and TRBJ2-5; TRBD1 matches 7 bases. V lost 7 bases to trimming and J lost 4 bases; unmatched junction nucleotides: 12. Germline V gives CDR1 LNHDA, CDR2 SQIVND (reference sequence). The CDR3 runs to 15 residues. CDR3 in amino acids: CASTQTGVAIETQYF. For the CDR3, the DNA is TGTGCCAGTACCCAAACAGGGGTAGCTATAGAGACCCAGTACTTC.

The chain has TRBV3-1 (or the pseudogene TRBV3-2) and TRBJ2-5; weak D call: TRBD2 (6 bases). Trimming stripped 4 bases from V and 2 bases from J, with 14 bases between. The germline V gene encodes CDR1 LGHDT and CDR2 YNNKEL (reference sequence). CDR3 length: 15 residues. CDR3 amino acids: CASSPSLAGQETQYF. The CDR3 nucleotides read TGTGCCAGCAGCCCGTCGTTGGCGGGGCAAGAGACCCAGTACTTC.

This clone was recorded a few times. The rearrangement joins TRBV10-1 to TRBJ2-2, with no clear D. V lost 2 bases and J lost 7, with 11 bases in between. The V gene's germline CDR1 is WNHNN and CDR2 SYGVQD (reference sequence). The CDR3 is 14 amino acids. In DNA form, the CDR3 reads TGCGCCAGCAGTGAGGACCTTCGGGTCGGGGAGCTGTTTTTT. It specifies CASSEDLRVGELFF.

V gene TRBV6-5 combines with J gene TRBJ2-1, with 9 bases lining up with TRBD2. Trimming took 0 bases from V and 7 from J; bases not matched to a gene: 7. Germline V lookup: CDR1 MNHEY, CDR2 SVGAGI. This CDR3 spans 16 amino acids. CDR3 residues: CASSYSNSGGRNEQFF. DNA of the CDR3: TGTGCCAGCAGTTACTCGAACAGCGGGGGGCGGAATGAGCAGTTCTTC.

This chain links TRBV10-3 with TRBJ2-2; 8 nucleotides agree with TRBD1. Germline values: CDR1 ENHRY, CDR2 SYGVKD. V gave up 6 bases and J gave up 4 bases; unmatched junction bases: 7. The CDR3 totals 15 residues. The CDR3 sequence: CAIRIAGGPTGELFF. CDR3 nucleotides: TGTGCCATCAGAATAGCAGGGGGCCCCACCGGGGAGCTGTTTTTT.

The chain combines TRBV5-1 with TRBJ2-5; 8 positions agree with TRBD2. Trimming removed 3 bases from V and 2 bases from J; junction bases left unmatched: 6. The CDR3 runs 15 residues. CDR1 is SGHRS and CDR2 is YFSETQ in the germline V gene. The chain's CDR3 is CASSWGLGGQETQYF. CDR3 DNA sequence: TGCGCCAGCAGCTGGGGACTAGGGGGGCAAGAGACCCAGTACTTC.

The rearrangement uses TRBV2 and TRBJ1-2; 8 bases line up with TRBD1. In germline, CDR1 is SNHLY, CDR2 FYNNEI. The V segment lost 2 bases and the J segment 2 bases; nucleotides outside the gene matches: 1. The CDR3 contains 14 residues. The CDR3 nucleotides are TGTGCCAGCAGTGAACAGGGGGCGAACTATGGCTACACCTTC. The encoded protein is CASSEQGANYGYTF.

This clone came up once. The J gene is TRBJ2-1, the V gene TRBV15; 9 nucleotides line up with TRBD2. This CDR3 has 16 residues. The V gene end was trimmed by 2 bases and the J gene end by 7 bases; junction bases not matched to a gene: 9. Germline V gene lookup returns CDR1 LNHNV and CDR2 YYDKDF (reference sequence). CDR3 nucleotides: TGTGCCACCAGCAGAAATTTTCGCGGGGGGGGAAATGAGCAGTTCTTC. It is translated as CATSRNFRGGGNEQFF.

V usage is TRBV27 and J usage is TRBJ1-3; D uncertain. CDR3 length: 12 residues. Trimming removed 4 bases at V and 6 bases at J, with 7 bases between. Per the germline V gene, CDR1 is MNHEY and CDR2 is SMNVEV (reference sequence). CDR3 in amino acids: CASSSAENTIYF. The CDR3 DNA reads TGTGCCAGCAGTTCCGCGGAAAACACCATATATTTT.

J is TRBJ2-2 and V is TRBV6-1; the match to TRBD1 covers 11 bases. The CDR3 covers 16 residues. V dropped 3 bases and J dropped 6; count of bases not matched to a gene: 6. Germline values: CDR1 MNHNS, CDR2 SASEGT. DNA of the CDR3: TGTGCCAGCAGTGAGTTGGACAGGGGGCTGTCCGGGGAGCTGTTTTTT. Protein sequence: CASSELDRGLSGELFF.